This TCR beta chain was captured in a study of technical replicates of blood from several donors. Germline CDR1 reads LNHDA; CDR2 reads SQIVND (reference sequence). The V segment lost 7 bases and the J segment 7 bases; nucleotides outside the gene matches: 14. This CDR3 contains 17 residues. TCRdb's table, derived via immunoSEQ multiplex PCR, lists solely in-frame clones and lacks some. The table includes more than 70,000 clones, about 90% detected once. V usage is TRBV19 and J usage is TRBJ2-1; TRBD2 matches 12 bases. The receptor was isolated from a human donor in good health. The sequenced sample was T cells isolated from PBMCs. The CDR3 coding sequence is TGTGCCAGTACCAACTCCCCCGGGACTAGCGGGTCAAATGAGCAGTTCTTC. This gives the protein CASTNSPGTSGSNEQFF.